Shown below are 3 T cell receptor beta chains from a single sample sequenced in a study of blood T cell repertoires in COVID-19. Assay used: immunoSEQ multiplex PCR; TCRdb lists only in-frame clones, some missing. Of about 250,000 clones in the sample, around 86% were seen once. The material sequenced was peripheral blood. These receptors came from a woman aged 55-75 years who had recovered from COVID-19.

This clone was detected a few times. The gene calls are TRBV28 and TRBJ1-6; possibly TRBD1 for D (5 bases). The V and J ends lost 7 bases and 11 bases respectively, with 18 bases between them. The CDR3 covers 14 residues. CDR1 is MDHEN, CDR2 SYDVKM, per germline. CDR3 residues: CASTKGQGLAPLHF. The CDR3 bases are TGTGCCAGCACCAAGGGTCAGGGTCTCGCACCCCTCCACTTT. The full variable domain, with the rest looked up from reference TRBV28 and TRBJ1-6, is DVKVTQSSRYLVKRTGEKVFLECVQDMDHENMFWYRQDPGLGLRLIYFSYDVKMKEKGDIPEGYSVSREKKERFSLILESASTNQTSMYLCASTKGQGLAPLHFGNGTRLTVT.

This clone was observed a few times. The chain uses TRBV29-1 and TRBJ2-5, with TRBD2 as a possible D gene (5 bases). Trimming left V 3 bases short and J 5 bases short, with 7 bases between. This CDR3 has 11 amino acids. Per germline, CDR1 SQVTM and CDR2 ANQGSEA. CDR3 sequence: CSVDQRETQYF. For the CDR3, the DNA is TGCAGCGTTGACCAGCGGGAGACCCAGTACTTC.

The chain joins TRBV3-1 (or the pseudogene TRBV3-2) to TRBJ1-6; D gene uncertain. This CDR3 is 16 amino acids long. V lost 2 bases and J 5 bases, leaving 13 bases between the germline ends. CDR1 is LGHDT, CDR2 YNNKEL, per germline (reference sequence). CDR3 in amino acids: CASSQQRFLDNSPLHF. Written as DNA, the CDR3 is TGTGCCAGCAGCCAACAACGGTTTTTGGATAATTCACCCCTCCACTTT.